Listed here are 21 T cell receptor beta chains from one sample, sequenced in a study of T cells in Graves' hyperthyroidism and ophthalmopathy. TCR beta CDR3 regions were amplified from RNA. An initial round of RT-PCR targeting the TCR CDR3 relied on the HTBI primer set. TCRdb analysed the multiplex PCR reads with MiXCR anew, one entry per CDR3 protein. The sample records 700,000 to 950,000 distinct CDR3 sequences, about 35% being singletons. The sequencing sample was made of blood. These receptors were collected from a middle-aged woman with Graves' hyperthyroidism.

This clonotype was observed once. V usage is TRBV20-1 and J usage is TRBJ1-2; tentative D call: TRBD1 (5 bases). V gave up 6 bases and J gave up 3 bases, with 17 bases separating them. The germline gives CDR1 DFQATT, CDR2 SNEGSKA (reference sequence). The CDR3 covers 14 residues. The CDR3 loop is CSAPAGRVDYGYTF. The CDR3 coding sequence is TGCAGTGCGCCAGCGGGCAGGGTTGACTATGGCTACACCTTC.

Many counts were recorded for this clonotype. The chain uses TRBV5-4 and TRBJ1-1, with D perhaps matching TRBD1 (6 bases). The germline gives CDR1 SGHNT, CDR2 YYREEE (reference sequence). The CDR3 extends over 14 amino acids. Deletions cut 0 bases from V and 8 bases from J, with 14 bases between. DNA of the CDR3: TGTGCCAGCAGCTTGGTACAGGGCAAGACGGAAGCTTTCTTT. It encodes CASSLVQGKTEAFF.

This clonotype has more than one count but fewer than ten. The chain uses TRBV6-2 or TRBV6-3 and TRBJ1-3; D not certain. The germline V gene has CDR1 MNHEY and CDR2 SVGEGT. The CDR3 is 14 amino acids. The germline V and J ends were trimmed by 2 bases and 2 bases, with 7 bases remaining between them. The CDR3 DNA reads TGTGCCAGCAGTTACGAGACGGCTGGAAACACCATATATTTT. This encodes CASSYETAGNTIYF.

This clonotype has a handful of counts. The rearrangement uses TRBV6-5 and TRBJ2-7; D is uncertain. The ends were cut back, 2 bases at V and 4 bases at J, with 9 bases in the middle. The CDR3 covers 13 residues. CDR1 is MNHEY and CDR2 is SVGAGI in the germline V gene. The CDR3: CASSYGLGYEQYF. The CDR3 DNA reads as TGTGCCAGCAGTTACGGCTTGGGATACGAGCAGTACTTC.

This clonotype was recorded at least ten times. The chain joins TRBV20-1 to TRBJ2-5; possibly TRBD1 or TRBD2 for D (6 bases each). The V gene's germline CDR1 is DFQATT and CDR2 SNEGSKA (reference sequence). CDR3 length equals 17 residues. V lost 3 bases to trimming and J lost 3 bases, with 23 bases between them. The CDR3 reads CSARRRGDRYLKETQYF. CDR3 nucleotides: TGCAGTGCTAGGCGAAGGGGGGACCGATACCTCAAAGAGACCCAGTACTTC.

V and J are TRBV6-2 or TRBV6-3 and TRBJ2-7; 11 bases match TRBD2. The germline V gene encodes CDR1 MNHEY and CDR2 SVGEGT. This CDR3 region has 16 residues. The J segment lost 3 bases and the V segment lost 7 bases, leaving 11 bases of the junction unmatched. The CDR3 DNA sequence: TGTGCCAGCAACAAAGCTCGACTAGCGGGATTCTACGAGCAGTACTTC. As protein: CASNKARLAGFYEQYF.

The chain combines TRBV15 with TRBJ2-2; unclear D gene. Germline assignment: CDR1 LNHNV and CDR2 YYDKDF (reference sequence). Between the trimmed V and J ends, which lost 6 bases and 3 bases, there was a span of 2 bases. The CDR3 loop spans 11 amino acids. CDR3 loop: CATSDTGELFF. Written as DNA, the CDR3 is TGTGCCACCAGTGACACCGGGGAGCTGTTTTTT.

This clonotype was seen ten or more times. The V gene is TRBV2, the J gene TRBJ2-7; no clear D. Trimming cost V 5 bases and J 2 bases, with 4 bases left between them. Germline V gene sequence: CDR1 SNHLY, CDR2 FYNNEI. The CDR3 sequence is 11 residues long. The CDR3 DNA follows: TGTGCCAGCAGTCGACCCTACGAGCAGTACTTC. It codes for CASSRPYEQYF.

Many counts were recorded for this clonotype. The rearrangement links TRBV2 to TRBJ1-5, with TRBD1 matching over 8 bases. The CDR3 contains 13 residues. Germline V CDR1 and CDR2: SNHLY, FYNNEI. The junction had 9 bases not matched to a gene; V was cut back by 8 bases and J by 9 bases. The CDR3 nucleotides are TGTGCCAGCGGACAGGGTCCCTTGGGGCCCCAGCATTTT. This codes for CASGQGPLGPQHF.

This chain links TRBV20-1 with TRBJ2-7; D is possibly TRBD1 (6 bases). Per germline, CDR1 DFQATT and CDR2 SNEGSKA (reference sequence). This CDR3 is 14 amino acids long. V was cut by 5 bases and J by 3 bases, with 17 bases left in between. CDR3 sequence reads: CSAEGQMKGYEQYF. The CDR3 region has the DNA TGCAGTGCTGAAGGACAGATGAAGGGCTACGAGCAGTACTTC.

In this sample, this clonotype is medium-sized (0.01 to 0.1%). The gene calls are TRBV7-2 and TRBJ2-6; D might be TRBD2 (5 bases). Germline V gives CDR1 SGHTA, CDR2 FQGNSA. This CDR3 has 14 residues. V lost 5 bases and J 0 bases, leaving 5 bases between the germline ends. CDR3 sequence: CASSTSSGANVLTF. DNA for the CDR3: TGTGCCAGCAGCACTAGCTCTGGGGCCAACGTCCTGACTTTC.

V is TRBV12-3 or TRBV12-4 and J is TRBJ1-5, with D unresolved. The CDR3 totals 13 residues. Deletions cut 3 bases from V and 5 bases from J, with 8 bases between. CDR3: CASSFLGDQPQHF. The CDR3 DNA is TGTGCCAGCAGTTTTCTAGGAGATCAGCCCCAGCATTTT.

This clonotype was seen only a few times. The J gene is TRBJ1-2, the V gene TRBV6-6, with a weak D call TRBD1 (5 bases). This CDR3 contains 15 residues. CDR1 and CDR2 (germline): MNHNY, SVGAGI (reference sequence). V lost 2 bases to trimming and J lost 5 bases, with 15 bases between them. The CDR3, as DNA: TGTGCCAGCAGTTACCCCTCGGGGGACGGGTATGGCTACACCTTC. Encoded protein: CASSYPSGDGYGYTF.

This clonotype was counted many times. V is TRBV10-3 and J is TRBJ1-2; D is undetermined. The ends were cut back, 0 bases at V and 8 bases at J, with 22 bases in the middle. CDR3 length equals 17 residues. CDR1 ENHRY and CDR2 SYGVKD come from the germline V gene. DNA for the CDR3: TGTGCCATCAGTGAGTCAAGGCCTGGAAGCCAAGGAGGGGGCTACACCTTC. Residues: CAISESRPGSQGGGYTF.

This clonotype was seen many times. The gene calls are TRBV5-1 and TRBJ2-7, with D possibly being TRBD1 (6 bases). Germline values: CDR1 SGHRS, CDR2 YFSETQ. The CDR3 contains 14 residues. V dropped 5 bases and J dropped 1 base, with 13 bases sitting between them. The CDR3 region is CASRGQGSSYEQYF. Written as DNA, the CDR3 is TGCGCCAGCAGGGGACAAGGATCATCCTACGAGCAGTACTTC.

CDR3 sequence: CASSLDTPYEQYF. The CDR3 DNA is TGTGCCAGCAGCTTAGATACCCCCTACGAGCAGTACTTC. This chain links TRBV7-2 with TRBJ2-7, with D unresolved. CDR3 length equals 13 residues. Per germline, CDR1 SGHTA and CDR2 FQGNSA. Trimming cost V 1 base and J 2 bases, with 6 bases left between them.

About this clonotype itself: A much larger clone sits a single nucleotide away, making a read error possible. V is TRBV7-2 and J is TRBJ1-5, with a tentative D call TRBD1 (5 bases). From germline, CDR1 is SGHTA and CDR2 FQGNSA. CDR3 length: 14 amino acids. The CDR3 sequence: CASTGPFSNQPQQF. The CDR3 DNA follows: TGTGCCAGCACGGGACCCTTTAGCAATCAGCCCCAGCAGTTT.

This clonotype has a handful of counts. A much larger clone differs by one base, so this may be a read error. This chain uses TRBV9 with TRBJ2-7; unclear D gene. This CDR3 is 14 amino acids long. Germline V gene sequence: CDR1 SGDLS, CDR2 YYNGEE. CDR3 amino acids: CASGVEGIRDEQYF. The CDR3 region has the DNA TGTGCCAGCGGCGTAGAAGGAATCCGTGACGAGCAGTACTTC.

CDR3 loop: CASSEQSPSGNTIYF. The CDR3 DNA reads as TGTGCCAGCAGTGAACAGAGCCCCTCTGGAAACACCATATATTTT. V is TRBV6-5 and J is TRBJ1-3; D is unresolved. Germline CDR1 is MNHEY and CDR2 is SVGAGI. V lost 5 bases to trimming and J lost 0 bases, with 11 bases between them. This CDR3 has 15 residues.

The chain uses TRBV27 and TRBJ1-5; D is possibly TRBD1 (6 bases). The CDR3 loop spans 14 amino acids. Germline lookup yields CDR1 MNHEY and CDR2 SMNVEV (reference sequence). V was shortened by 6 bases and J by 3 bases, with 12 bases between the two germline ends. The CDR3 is CASSPRDINQPQHF. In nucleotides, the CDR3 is TGTGCCAGCAGCCCAAGGGACATCAATCAGCCCCAGCATTTT.

CDR3 residues: CASSTTQGINEKLFF. The CDR3 region has the DNA TGTGCCAGCAGTACCACACAGGGAATTAATGAAAAACTGTTTTTT. The rearrangement links TRBV6-5 to TRBJ1-4; possible D gene TRBD1, 6 bases. Trimming pared 5 bases from V and 4 bases from J, leaving 14 bases between. CDR1 and CDR2 from the germline V gene are MNHEY and SVGAGI. The CDR3 covers 15 residues.